This T cell receptor beta chain stems from a study of blood T cells in healthy people across ages. This clonotype showed up just once. One end of the junction fails to match germline, which may point to a read error. This CDR3 region has 16 residues. Germline CDR1 SGHVS, CDR2 FNYEAQ. Combining a sample-barcoded 5' primer with a J-beta primer mix, a second PCR ran for about 6 to 12 cycles. Via MiXCR, TCRdb re-called the 5' RACE reads, giving one row per CDR3 protein. The data contain some 1.5 million distinct CDR3 sequences, roughly 27% of them singletons. Source material: blood. This clonotype was obtained from a woman aged 30 to 39 in good health. V gene TRBV7-6 combines with J gene TRBJ2-7, with D perhaps given as TRBD1 or TRBD2 (5 bases each). The CDR3 bases are TGTGCCAGCAGCTCTTATCCGGGGCAGCAGTCCTACGGGCAGTACTTC. Translation: CASSSYPGQQSYGQYF.